A single sample is the source of the 14 T cell receptor beta chains below, sequenced in a study of OX40 agonist ivuxolimab in advanced cancers. The assay was immunoSEQ multiplex PCR, and TCRdb's table has in-frame clones only and misses some. The sample comprises tens of thousands of clones, 80% to 90% of which are singletons, and roughly 4.7% rests with the top ten. Specimen: CD4+ or CD8+ T cells sorted from blood, collected in a trial of the OX40 agonist ivuxolimab. These receptor sequences come from an adult with an advanced solid tumor such as melanoma, head and neck, liver or kidney cancer.

This sequence joins TRBV6-5 and TRBJ2-1; TRBD2 aligns across 12 bases. This CDR3 is built from 15 residues. Germline loops: CDR1 MNHEY, CDR2 SVGAGI. With 6 bases clipped from V and 9 bases from J, the junction kept 9 bases outside the gene matches. CDR3 residues: CASRPPSGGATEQFF. The CDR3 bases are TGTGCCAGCAGACCCCCTAGCGGGGGGGCCACTGAGCAGTTCTTC.

The genes are TRBV5-6 and TRBJ2-5; D is tentatively TRBD1 or TRBD2 (6 bases each). Germline-derived CDR1 and CDR2 are SGHDT and YYEEEE. The V end was cut by 4 bases, the J end by 2 bases, with 15 bases between. The CDR3 extends over 15 amino acids. The CDR3 protein is CASSPMGGPQETQYF. The CDR3 bases are TGTGCCAGCAGCCCTATGGGGGGCCCTCAAGAGACCCAGTACTTC.

This CDR3 reads CASSIRQGGGELFF. In DNA form, the CDR3 reads TGTGCCAGCAGTATAAGACAGGGCGGCGGGGAGCTGTTTTTT. The chain couples TRBV7-9 to TRBJ2-2, with 7 bases fitting TRBD1. The CDR3 sequence is 14 residues long. CDR1 is SEHNR and CDR2 is FQNEAQ in the germline V gene (reference sequence). Trimming cost V 6 bases and J 7 bases; bases outside gene matches: 8.

In its sample, this clone was seen once. The chain links TRBV6-1 to TRBJ2-3; D perhaps matches TRBD2 (5 bases). The V gene's germline CDR1 is MNHNS and CDR2 SASEGT. The CDR3 covers 15 residues. The V end lost 4 bases, the J end lost 1 base, and 12 bases lay between the germline ends. In nucleotides, the CDR3 is TGTGCCAGCAGTGTTACTAGATTGGGCACAGATACGCAGTATTTT. This sequence encodes CASSVTRLGTDTQYF.

This clone showed up just once. V usage is TRBV30 and J usage is TRBJ2-5, with 12 bases lining up with TRBD2. This CDR3 spans 17 amino acids. The trim removed 8 bases at V and 0 bases at J, leaving 13 bases unmatched. Germline CDR1 GTSNPN, CDR2 SVGIG (reference sequence). The CDR3 sequence is CAGKTSGGPSYQETQYF. The CDR3 DNA follows: TGTGCCGGAAAAACTAGCGGGGGGCCCTCGTACCAAGAGACCCAGTACTTC.

As DNA, the CDR3 is TGTGCCAGCTCACCGCGGGAGGACACCGGGGAGCTGTTTTTT. Its translation: CASSPREDTGELFF. V and J are TRBV18 and TRBJ2-2; 8 nucleotides align to TRBD2. CDR3 length: 14 residues. J gave up 3 bases and V 3 bases, and 0 bases lay outside the gene matches. CDR1 KGHSH and CDR2 LQKENI come from the germline V gene.

The chain employs TRBV7-6 and TRBJ2-5; D gene unclear. V lost 5 bases and J 5 bases, leaving 18 bases between the germline ends. The CDR3 is made up of 15 amino acids. CDR1 and CDR2 from the germline V gene are SGHVS and FNYEAQ. The CDR3 protein is CASSLGAPTSETQYF. The DNA of the CDR3 is TGTGCCAGCAGCCTCGGCGCCCCCACATCGGAGACCCAGTACTTC.

The chain combines TRBV11-3 with TRBJ2-5, with D perhaps assigned TRBD1 or TRBD2 (5 bases each). The CDR3 contains 16 residues. Germline V gene sequence: CDR1 SGHNT, CDR2 YENEEA. V lost 6 bases and J 4 bases, leaving 21 bases between the germline ends. CDR3 sequence reads: CASRAVGRPGGETQYF. Written as DNA, the CDR3 is TGTGCCAGCAGGGCGGTGGGCCGCCCTGGGGGAGAGACCCAGTACTTC.

The chain has TRBV7-9 and TRBJ1-2, with D possibly being TRBD1 (5 bases). Trimming removed 1 base at V and 0 bases at J, with 12 bases between. Germline V gene data show CDR1 as SEHNR and CDR2 as FQNEAQ (reference sequence). The CDR3 sequence is 16 residues long. The CDR3 loop reads CASSLDPLGANYGYTF. CDR3 nucleotides: TGTGCCAGCAGCTTAGACCCTCTGGGGGCTAACTATGGCTACACCTTC. The full variable domain, completed using reference TRBV7-9 and TRBJ1-2, is DTGVSQNPRHKITKRGQNVTFRCDPISEHNRLYWYRQTLGQGPEFLTYFQNEAQLEKSRLLSDRFSAERPKGSFSTLEIQRTEQGDSAMYLCASSLDPLGANYGYTFGSGTRLTVV.

The chain recombines TRBV21-1 with TRBJ2-7; the D call of TRBD2 is as the table states it, not checked on the DNA. TRBV21-1 is recorded as a pseudogene. CDR3 length: 16 residues. The CDR3 reads CASSQDGTSGSYEQYF. Written as DNA, the CDR3 is TGTGCCAGCAGCCAAGATGGGACTAGCGGCTCCTACGAGCAGTACTTC.

The chain uses TRBV5-4 and TRBJ1-1; D may be TRBD1 (6 bases). The V end lost 0 bases, the J end lost 4 bases, and 10 bases lay between the germline ends. This CDR3 comprises 14 residues. Germline loops: CDR1 SGHNT, CDR2 YYREEE (reference sequence). The DNA of the CDR3 is TGTGCCAGCAGCTTGGCAGGGGTGGGCACTGAAGCTTTCTTT. Translating it yields CASSLAGVGTEAFF.

This clone has more than one count but fewer than ten. The V gene is TRBV23-1, the J gene TRBJ2-1, with 9 bases matching TRBD1. TRBV23-1 belongs to the ORF category, with a function that is uncertain. CDR3 size: 14 residues. V dropped 8 bases and J dropped 12; count of bases not matched to a gene: 14. The CDR3 bases are TGCGCCAGCCGCCCGGGACAGGGTACAATGAGGCAGTTCTTC. Translating it yields CASRPGQGTMRQFF.

About this clone: The sample has other DNA sequences that encode this CDR3 too. The gene calls are TRBV4-1 and TRBJ1-3; TRBD1 aligns across 8 bases. This CDR3 spans 17 amino acids. Losses at the gene ends were 4 bases for V and 2 bases for J; bases not matched to a gene: 10. Per germline, CDR1 MGHRA and CDR2 YSYEKL. The CDR3 is CASSLEPQGGAGNTIYF. As DNA, the CDR3 is TGCGCCAGCAGCCTGGAGCCACAGGGGGGCGCTGGAAACACCATATATTTT.

This chain links TRBV11-2 with TRBJ2-2; no firm D call. This CDR3 comprises 15 residues. From germline, CDR1 is SGHAT and CDR2 FQNNGV. With 3 bases removed from V and 1 base from J, the gap between germline ends came to 9 bases. This CDR3 reads CASSLRPLNTGELFF. The CDR3 nucleotides are TGTGCCAGCAGCTTGCGCCCCTTGAACACCGGGGAGCTGTTTTTT.